Listed below are T cell receptor beta chains from one sample, sequenced in a study of T cell responses to AZD1222 COVID-19 vaccine. Using immunoSEQ multiplex PCR, the repertoire was profiled, and TCRdb retains in-frame clones only, with some absent. This table has 100,000 to 150,000 clones, under 95% appearing once. Sequencing was performed on peripheral blood, taken 28 days after the second AZD1222 dose. The receptors shown here come from an adult who received the AZD1222 COVID-19 vaccine. The CDR3 runs from the conserved cysteine through the conserved F or W. D genes are given only for firm matches. Size is omitted from some rows. Given values are once, few, many or a class for expanded clones.

j_gene: TRBJ2-1; abundance: NA; v_gene: TRBV28; d_gene: TRBD2; CDR3nt: TGTGCCAGCAGCCTAAACCGACTAGCCGTCCACAATGAGCAGTTCTTC; CDR3aa: CASSLNRLAVHNEQFF
j_gene: TRBJ2-5; abundance: NA; v_gene: TRBV5-4; d_gene: TRBD2; CDR3nt: TGTGCCAGCAGCAAACCGGGACTAGCGGAAGAGACCCAGTACTTC; CDR3aa: CASSKPGLAEETQYF
j_gene: TRBJ2-2; abundance: once; v_gene: TRBV7-6; d_gene: TRBD1; CDR3nt: TGTGCCAGCAGTCCTGACAGGGGGAACACCGGGGAGCTGTTTTTT; CDR3aa: CASSPDRGNTGELFF
j_gene: TRBJ2-2; abundance: NA; v_gene: TRBV11-2; d_gene: TRBD2; CDR3nt: TGTGCCAGCAGTCCGGGACTAGCGGCGAACACCGGGGAGCTGTTTTTT; CDR3aa: CASSPGLAANTGELFF
j_gene: TRBJ1-4; abundance: NA; v_gene: TRBV4-1; d_gene: TRBD1; CDR3nt: TGCGCCAGCAGCCACCGACAGGGGGCAACTAATGAAAAACTGTTTTTT; CDR3aa: CASSHRQGATNEKLFF
j_gene: TRBJ1-4; abundance: NA; v_gene: TRBV7-9; d_gene: TRBD1; CDR3nt: TGTGCCAGCAGCTTAAGTCAGGGGGTCTCGTTTTTT; CDR3aa: CASSLSQGVSFF
j_gene: TRBJ1-5; abundance: NA; v_gene: TRBV19; d_gene: TRBD1; CDR3nt: TGTGCCAGTAGATCGATACAGGGGTCGTATCAGCCCCAGCATTTT; CDR3aa: CASRSIQGSYQPQHF
j_gene: TRBJ1-1; abundance: NA; v_gene: TRBV28; d_gene: TRBD1; CDR3nt: TGTGCCAGTAACCTCGGACAGGCCAACACTGAAGCTTTCTTT; CDR3aa: CASNLGQANTEAFF
j_gene: TRBJ1-2; abundance: NA; v_gene: TRBV28; d_gene: TRBD1; CDR3nt: TGTGCCAGCAGTTTAGGGGCCGGGACAGGGCTTGGCTACACCTTC; CDR3aa: CASSLGAGTGLGYTF
j_gene: TRBJ2-7; abundance: NA; v_gene: TRBV30; d_gene: TRBD2; CDR3nt: TGTGCCTGTCGAGCGGGAGGAACCTACGAGCAGTACTTC; CDR3aa: CACRAGGTYEQYF
j_gene: TRBJ2-7; abundance: NA; v_gene: TRBV27; d_gene: NA; CDR3nt: TGTGCCAGCAGTTCGCCTGCCAGGTTCGCCTACGAGCAGTACTTC; CDR3aa: CASSSPARFAYEQYF
j_gene: TRBJ2-5; abundance: NA; v_gene: TRBV2; d_gene: TRBD1; CDR3nt: TGTGCCAGCGGGCGACAGGGGGAAGAGACCCAGTACTTC; CDR3aa: CASGRQGEETQYF
j_gene: TRBJ2-7; abundance: NA; v_gene: TRBV2; d_gene: NA; CDR3nt: TGTGCCAGCAGTCGGGACGGACTCTACGAGCAGTACTTC; CDR3aa: CASSRDGLYEQYF
j_gene: TRBJ1-1; abundance: NA; v_gene: TRBV29-1; d_gene: NA; CDR3nt: TGCAGCGTTCTAGACTTCCTTATGAACACTGAAGCTTTCTTT; CDR3aa: CSVLDFLMNTEAFF
j_gene: TRBJ2-1; abundance: NA; v_gene: TRBV12-3/TRBV12-4; d_gene: NA; CDR3nt: TGTGCCAGCAGTTTACAACTATTCAATGAGCAGTTCTTC; CDR3aa: CASSLQLFNEQFF
j_gene: TRBJ1-1; abundance: NA; v_gene: TRBV5-1; d_gene: NA; CDR3nt: TGCGCCAGCAGCTCTCTGATCCTGGGAAACACTGAAGCTTTCTTT; CDR3aa: CASSSLILGNTEAFF
j_gene: TRBJ2-7; abundance: once; v_gene: TRBV5-1; d_gene: NA; CDR3nt: TGCGCCAGCAGCTTTGGGGAGGCCCTACGGGAGCAGTACTTC; CDR3aa: CASSFGEALREQYF
j_gene: TRBJ2-1; abundance: NA; v_gene: TRBV7-3; d_gene: TRBD1; CDR3nt: TGTGCCAGCAGCTTACAGGGGGACAATGAGCAGTTCTTC; CDR3aa: CASSLQGDNEQFF
j_gene: TRBJ1-2; abundance: NA; v_gene: TRBV4-1; d_gene: NA; CDR3nt: TGCGCCAGCAGCCAAGAAGAGAACAGAGGCTATGGCTACACCTTC; CDR3aa: CASSQEENRGYGYTF
j_gene: TRBJ2-3; abundance: NA; v_gene: TRBV7-9; d_gene: NA; CDR3nt: TGTGCCAGCGGGGCCACAGATACGCAGTATTTT; CDR3aa: CASGATDTQYF
j_gene: TRBJ1-5; abundance: NA; v_gene: TRBV19; d_gene: NA; CDR3nt: TGTGCCAGTAGTATAGGGGTCGATCAGCCCCAGCATTTT; CDR3aa: CASSIGVDQPQHF
j_gene: TRBJ1-5; abundance: NA; v_gene: TRBV7-8; d_gene: NA; CDR3nt: TGTGCCAGCAGCCGGGAGGGTAGAGGACAGCCCCAGCATTTT; CDR3aa: CASSREGRGQPQHF
j_gene: TRBJ2-7; abundance: NA; v_gene: TRBV10-3; d_gene: NA; CDR3nt: TGTGCCATCAGTGAGTCGCATAAAGTCCTCTACGAGCAGTACTTC; CDR3aa: CAISESHKVLYEQYF
j_gene: TRBJ1-3; abundance: few; v_gene: TRBV5-1; d_gene: NA; CDR3nt: TGCGCCAGCAGCTTGGGCGTGGCAGAGCGAATGATAACTGGAAACACCATATATTTT; CDR3aa: CASSLGVAERMITGNTIYF
j_gene: TRBJ2-3; abundance: once; v_gene: TRBV28; d_gene: NA; CDR3nt: TGTGCCAGCAGTTTAGGAGGGTATTCAGATACGCAGTATTTT; CDR3aa: CASSLGGYSDTQYF
j_gene: TRBJ2-1; abundance: NA; v_gene: TRBV5-4; d_gene: NA; CDR3nt: TGTGCCAGCAGCCTCGACTCGGCATTCTACAATGAGCAGTTCTTC; CDR3aa: CASSLDSAFYNEQFF
j_gene: TRBJ1-1; abundance: NA; v_gene: TRBV28; d_gene: NA; CDR3nt: TGTGCCAGCAGTAAACACCCGGGACCCGAAGCTTTCTTT; CDR3aa: CASSKHPGPEAFF
j_gene: TRBJ1-3; abundance: NA; v_gene: TRBV19; d_gene: NA; CDR3nt: TGTGCCAGTAGTGAACAGGTTGGAAACACCATATATTTT; CDR3aa: CASSEQVGNTIYF
j_gene: TRBJ2-5; abundance: NA; v_gene: TRBV28; d_gene: NA; CDR3nt: TGTGCCAGCAGTCGTGTCAGGGGACAAGAGACCCAGTACTTC; CDR3aa: CASSRVRGQETQYF
j_gene: TRBJ1-6; abundance: NA; v_gene: TRBV6-5; d_gene: NA; CDR3nt: TGTGCCAGCAGGACCGTAAATTCACCCCTCCACTTT; CDR3aa: CASRTVNSPLHF
j_gene: TRBJ2-3; abundance: NA; v_gene: TRBV18; d_gene: NA; CDR3nt: TGTGCCAGCTCACCAACTAGTTCCTCCAAAGATACGCAGTATTTT; CDR3aa: CASSPTSSSKDTQYF
j_gene: TRBJ1-5; abundance: NA; v_gene: TRBV20-1; d_gene: TRBD1; CDR3nt: TGCAGTGCTAGTAGGACAGGGGATAGAGCGTCCAATCAGCCCCAGCATTTT; CDR3aa: CSASRTGDRASNQPQHF
j_gene: TRBJ2-7; abundance: NA; v_gene: TRBV7-9; d_gene: TRBD1; CDR3nt: TGTGCCAGCAGCTTAGTAGGGGGACAGTACGAGCAGTACTTC; CDR3aa: CASSLVGGQYEQYF
j_gene: TRBJ2-1; abundance: NA; v_gene: TRBV3-1/TRBV3-2; d_gene: NA; CDR3nt: TGTGCCAGCAGCGACGTGACTTCCTACAATGAGCAGTTCTTC; CDR3aa: CASSDVTSYNEQFF
j_gene: TRBJ1-2; abundance: NA; v_gene: TRBV19; d_gene: TRBD1; CDR3nt: TGTGCCAGTAGTATGGACAGGTCCCCCCTTTATGGCTACACCTTC; CDR3aa: CASSMDRSPLYGYTF
j_gene: TRBJ2-1; abundance: NA; v_gene: TRBV30; d_gene: TRBD1; CDR3nt: TGTGCCTGGAGTGGCCGGGGCAGGGGGCTATACAGCTCCTACAATGAGCAGTTCTTC; CDR3aa: CAWSGRGRGLYSSYNEQFF
j_gene: TRBJ1-3; abundance: NA; v_gene: TRBV3-1/TRBV3-2; d_gene: NA; CDR3nt: TGTGCCAGCAGCTCGACCCTAAGCTCTGGAAACACCATATATTTT; CDR3aa: CASSSTLSSGNTIYF
j_gene: TRBJ2-7; abundance: NA; v_gene: TRBV5-1; d_gene: TRBD2; CDR3nt: TGCGCCAGCAGCCCCAGACCCGGGAGGTCCTACGAGCAGTACTTC; CDR3aa: CASSPRPGRSYEQYF
j_gene: TRBJ1-2; abundance: NA; v_gene: TRBV10-3; d_gene: NA; CDR3nt: TGTGCCATCAGTGACTCCGTTTATGGCTACACCTTC; CDR3aa: CAISDSVYGYTF
j_gene: TRBJ2-7; abundance: NA; v_gene: TRBV5-1; d_gene: TRBD1; CDR3nt: TGCGCCAGCAGCTTGGCCGCCGGGACAGTGGGCTACGAGCAGTACTTC; CDR3aa: CASSLAAGTVGYEQYF
j_gene: TRBJ1-2; abundance: NA; v_gene: TRBV28; d_gene: TRBD1; CDR3nt: TGTGCCAGCAGTTTACAGGGGGCATATGGCTACACCTTC; CDR3aa: CASSLQGAYGYTF
j_gene: TRBJ2-2; abundance: NA; v_gene: TRBV3-1/TRBV3-2; d_gene: TRBD2; CDR3nt: TGTGCCAGCAGCCGAACGACTAGCGGGAGTGGAACCGGGGAGCTGTTTTTT; CDR3aa: CASSRTTSGSGTGELFF
j_gene: TRBJ2-4; abundance: NA; v_gene: TRBV19; d_gene: NA; CDR3nt: TGTGCCAGTAGTATCCCCACCTTCGGCAAAAACATTCAGTACTTC; CDR3aa: CASSIPTFGKNIQYF
j_gene: TRBJ2-2; abundance: few; v_gene: TRBV9; d_gene: NA; CDR3nt: TGTGCCAGCAGCGTAGGCGTAGAGTTCACCGGGGAGCTGTTTTTT; CDR3aa: CASSVGVEFTGELFF
j_gene: TRBJ2-7; abundance: NA; v_gene: TRBV5-4; d_gene: NA; CDR3nt: TGTGCCAGCAGCAGGGGCGCGGATCCCTCCTACGAGCAGTACTTC; CDR3aa: CASSRGADPSYEQYF
j_gene: TRBJ1-5; abundance: NA; v_gene: TRBV6-1; d_gene: NA; CDR3nt: TGTGCCAGCAGTGTGGGGCAGGCATATAGCAATCAGCCCCAGCATTTT; CDR3aa: CASSVGQAYSNQPQHF
j_gene: TRBJ1-1; abundance: once; v_gene: TRBV12-3/TRBV12-4; d_gene: NA; CDR3nt: TGTGCCAGCAGTTTAAAGGCAGTTCCTGAAGCTTTCTTT; CDR3aa: CASSLKAVPEAFF
j_gene: TRBJ1-2; abundance: NA; v_gene: TRBV19; d_gene: NA; CDR3nt: TGTGCCAGTAGCCCATCGACAGGAGCCTTCTATGGCTACACCTTC; CDR3aa: CASSPSTGAFYGYTF